This TCR beta chain was profiled in a study of T cell responses to AZD1222 COVID-19 vaccine. Findings of the study overall: Compared with day 0, the breadth and depth of the Spike-specific TCR repertoire rose significantly after two doses of AZD1222. Baseline seropositivity occurred in only a handful of AZD1222 recipients.

This CDR3 spans 16 amino acids. CDR1 and CDR2 from the germline V gene are SGHTA and FQGNSA. J gave up 2 bases and V 3 bases, and 5 bases lay outside the gene matches. Notes on this clone: Its antigen is unknown.

Using immunoSEQ multiplex PCR, the repertoire was profiled, and TCRdb retains in-frame clones only, with some absent. Here the sample spans roughly 130,000 clones, around 90% being singletons. The sequenced sample was peripheral blood, obtained 28 days after the second AZD1222 dose. The origin of this receptor is an adult who received the AZD1222 COVID-19 vaccine. The chain couples TRBV7-2 to TRBJ1-5; 9 bases align to TRBD1. CDR3 region: CASSFTGGFGNQPQHF. DNA of the CDR3: TGTGCCAGCAGCTTTACAGGGGGCTTTGGCAATCAGCCCCAGCATTTT. The full variable domain, completed using reference TRBV7-2 and TRBJ1-5, is GAGVSQSPSNKVTEKGKDVELRCDPISGHTALYWYRQSLGQGLEFLIYFQGNSAPDKSGLPSDRFSAERTGGSVSTLTIQRTQQEDSAVYLCASSFTGGFGNQPQHFGDGTRLSIL.